This T cell receptor beta chain was observed in a study of cytomegalovirus exposure and HLA in healthy donors. Researchers ran the PCR with 60 Vbeta and 13 Jbeta primers. Data came from immunoSEQ multiplex PCR; TCRdb stores just in-frame clones and leaves some out. The data hold 95,000 to 150,000 clones, with 81% observed a single time. The sequenced sample consisted of PBMCs. The receptor was derived from a man between 35 and 55 years old in good health and CMV-seronegative.

This chain's CDR3 is CASSSGTGGVYEQYF. CDR3 coding DNA: TGTGCCAGTAGTTCCGGGACAGGGGGTGTGTACGAGCAGTACTTC. This chain uses TRBV19 with TRBJ2-7; 11 bases align to TRBD1. CDR3 length: 15 amino acids. Losses at the gene ends were 5 bases for V and 4 bases for J; bases not matched to a gene: 7. Germline V gene lookup returns CDR1 LNHDA and CDR2 SQIVND (reference sequence).